The clone carrying this T cell receptor (beta chain) was picked up many times. Its antigen is still unknown. All of the donors were Caucasians in good health. The source of the sample is a study of identical twins. V shed 3 bases and J 6 bases; nucleotides not matched to a gene: 5. The CDR3 is 14 residues long. Study conclusions and caveats: Shared out-of-frame alpha sequences (those common to twins) showed excess low generation probability.

Template switching introduced a universal primer site, and the cDNA bore unique molecular identifiers. Via MiXCR, TCRdb re-called the 5' RACE reads, giving one row per CDR3 protein. The profile shows about 660,000 distinct CDR3 sequences, 8.5% to 9.5% of them singletons. The data were also submitted as part of a second study, on yellow fever vaccine responses in identical twins.

The specimen was PBMCs. The rearrangement uses TRBV12-3 or TRBV12-4 and TRBJ2-7, with 10 bases fitting TRBD1. The receptor was isolated from a woman under 30 in good health. Here the CDR3 DNA reads TGTGCCAGCAGTTTGCTGACAGGGGGCGGCGAGCAGTACTTC. Translating gives CASSLLTGGGEQYF.